This T cell receptor beta chain originates from a study of cytomegalovirus exposure and HLA in healthy donors. Study at large: Unique TCR beta sequences numbering about 100 million came from around 180 million T cells in an earlier analysis. Among several hundred genotyped donors, approximately 80% fell in the Caucasian-associated ancestry cluster. Broader study findings: Prior analysis indicated that the majority of TCR beta V segments exhibited productivity approximately 87% or approximately 30% of the time. There were reportedly fewer N-insertions in an Asian-associated ancestry cluster than the approximately 600-donor mean, in a later analysis.

Concerning this clone: Its specificity is unknown.

This PCR relied on a set of 60 Vbeta primers and 13 Jbeta primers. Sequencing was performed with immunoSEQ multiplex PCR; in TCRdb, only in-frame clones are kept and a portion is missing. Of approximately 190,000 clones listed, about four fifths are singletons. The germline V and J ends were trimmed by 2 bases and 5 bases, with 12 bases remaining between them. Germline CDR1 GTSNPN, CDR2 SVGIG (reference sequence). This CDR3 has 13 residues. The TCR comes from a woman aged 18-29 years in good health and CMV-seronegative. Sequencing was done on a sample of PBMCs. The chain joins TRBV30 to TRBJ2-5; tentative D call: TRBD1 (6 bases). The CDR3 here is CAWSTGQTETQYF. The CDR3 coding sequence is TGTGCCTGGAGTACCGGACAGACGGAGACCCAGTACTTC. Full variable domain (remainder filled in from reference TRBV30 and TRBJ2-5): SQTIHQWPATLVQPVGSPLSLECTVEGTSNPNLYWYRQAAGRGLQLLFYSVGIGQISSEVPQNLSASRPQDRQFILSSKKLLLSDSGFYLCAWSTGQTETQYFGPGTRLLVL.